Here is one T cell receptor (beta chain) with its context. Its specificity is unknown. Patients had resection in Japan or China between about 2014 and 2018. Two lung cancer pathologists independently confirmed each histologic diagnosis. Per the germline V gene, CDR1 is SQVTM and CDR2 is ANQGSEA. The CDR3 consists of 13 residues. These data are taken from a study of immune evolution from preneoplasia to lung adenocarcinoma. Study-wide points: Normal lung had the highest top T cell clone frequencies. Later-stage lesions appeared to have more T cells, more diversity, less clonality.

Profiling relied on immunoSEQ multiplex PCR, and the TCRdb table lists in-frame clones only, not all of them. The sample includes 4,000 to 5,500 clones, roughly 79% of them seen just once. The sample taken for sequencing was FFPE adjacent normal lung tissue. The J gene is TRBJ2-3, the V gene TRBV29-1, with 12 bases fitting TRBD2. The sequence derives from a donor of 70 years or more with lung adenocarcinoma. The CDR3 nucleotides read TGCCCCGGACTAGCGGGATTGGCAGATACGCAGTATTTT. Amino acids: CPGLAGLADTQYF.